The 9 T cell receptor beta chains below come from one sample, sequenced in a study of T cells in Graves' hyperthyroidism and ophthalmopathy. TCR beta CDR3 sequences were amplified from RNA transcripts. RT-PCR in the first round (using the HTBI primer set) targeted the TCR CDR3. TCRdb passed the multiplex PCR reads through MiXCR, listing each CDR3 protein once. The sample contains 730,000 or so distinct CDR3 sequences, under 20% of which appear only once. Sequencing input: blood. Source of these receptors: a woman between 45 and 60 years old with Graves' hyperthyroidism that later progressed to Graves' ophthalmopathy.

There are many counts of this clonotype. This chain links TRBV14 with TRBJ2-7, with 8 bases identical to TRBD2. Germline V gene data show CDR1 as SGHDN and CDR2 as FVKESK. CDR3 length equals 15 residues. The J segment lost 0 bases and the V segment lost 3 bases, leaving 4 bases of the junction unmatched. In DNA, the CDR3 is TGTGCCAGCAGCCAGGCGGGGGGCCTCTCCTACGAGCAGTACTTC. Encoded protein: CASSQAGGLSYEQYF.

This clonotype was found many times. The genes are TRBV20-1 and TRBJ2-7; 7 nucleotides agree with TRBD2. Germline V lookup: CDR1 DFQATT, CDR2 SNEGSKA (reference sequence). Losses at the gene ends were 6 bases for V and 7 bases for J; bases not matched to a gene: 12. The CDR3 has 13 amino acids. The CDR3 region is CSATGRGTWEQYF. For the CDR3, the DNA is TGCAGTGCAACCGGGCGGGGGACGTGGGAGCAGTACTTC.

The sample holds a few counts of this clonotype. The CDR3 region is CSARDLSRGRGTGELFF. The CDR3, as DNA: TGCAGTGCTAGAGATCTTAGCCGGGGGCGCGGCACCGGGGAGCTGTTTTTT. The gene calls are TRBV20-1 and TRBJ2-2, with D perhaps assigned TRBD1 or TRBD2 (6 bases each). The CDR3 extends over 17 amino acids. Germline CDR1 DFQATT, CDR2 SNEGSKA (reference sequence). V lost 0 bases and J 4 bases, leaving 18 bases between the germline ends.

The genes are TRBV11-2 and TRBJ1-2; tentatively, D is TRBD1 (6 bases). There are 13 residues in the CDR3. The V gene lost 6 bases and the J gene lost 7 bases, with 15 bases spanning the gap. The germline V gene encodes CDR1 SGHAT and CDR2 FQNNGV. The DNA of the CDR3 is TGTGCCAGCAGGTCCCAGGGGCGCTGTGGCTACACCTTC. Its translation: CASRSQGRCGYTF.

This clonotype has ten or more counts. V is TRBV13 and J is TRBJ2-1; 7 positions match TRBD1. V gave up 4 bases and J gave up 0 bases; unmatched junction bases: 3. CDR3 length: 15 amino acids. Germline values: CDR1 PRHDT, CDR2 FYEKMQ (reference sequence). The DNA of the CDR3 is TGTGCCAGCAGCTCAGGGGGTAGCTCCTACAATGAGCAGTTCTTC. Translation: CASSSGGSSYNEQFF.

On this clonotype: At one end the junction does not follow the germline gene, possibly because of a read error. The rearrangement uses TRBV6-1 and TRBJ1-5; no definite D call. The CDR3 extends over 15 amino acids. Germline assignment: CDR1 MNHNS and CDR2 SASEGT. In DNA form, the CDR3 reads TGTACCAGCAGCCCGACAAAATATAGCAATCAGCCCCAGCATTTT. It codes for CTSSPTKYSNQPQHF.

The genes are TRBV5-1 and TRBJ2-7; D remains ambiguous. Germline loops: CDR1 SGHRS, CDR2 YFSETQ. This CDR3 region has 15 residues. V was shortened by 4 bases and J by 2 bases, with 16 bases between the two germline ends. The CDR3 loop is CASSVGLPTPYEQYF. The CDR3 coding sequence is TGCGCCAGCAGCGTAGGGCTTCCCACCCCCTACGAGCAGTACTTC.

With respect to this clonotype: The germline gene is not matched at one end of the junction; a read error may be the cause. The genes are TRBV28 and TRBJ2-7, with D perhaps TRBD1 or TRBD2 (5 bases each). The CDR3 consists of 15 residues. CDR1 and CDR2 from the germline V gene are MDHEN and SYDVKM. CDR3 amino acids: CASSFSGRAVREQNF. The CDR3 DNA is TGTGCCAGCAGTTTCTCGGGGCGGGCGGTGCGCGAGCAGAACTTC.

V is TRBV28 and J is TRBJ1-5; 11 positions agree with TRBD1. Germline V gives CDR1 MDHEN, CDR2 SYDVKM. J gave up 2 bases and V 6 bases, and 12 bases lay outside the gene matches. The CDR3 consists of 18 residues. CDR3 in amino acids: CASRPGQGANKGNQPQHF. The CDR3 DNA reads as TGTGCCAGCAGACCCGGACAGGGGGCGAACAAGGGCAATCAGCCCCAGCATTTT.